This T cell receptor beta chain was identified in a study of PD-L1 blockade in urothelial cancer. V lost 7 bases and J lost 0, with 16 bases in between. Germline loops: CDR1 LNHDA, CDR2 SQIVND (reference sequence). CDR3 length: 16 residues. Sample time point: peripheral blood 6 weeks after treatment start. Sequenced by immunoSEQ multiplex PCR; TCRdb stores in-frame clones only, minus some. This sample carries some 48,000 clones, 65% to 85% of them seen once, and the ten largest clones take roughly 8.8%. The chain is built from TRBV19 and TRBJ2-4, with a possible D match to TRBD2 (6 bases). The sample here was PBMCs, taken around atezolizumab (anti-PD-L1) treatment. The sequence derives from a man aged 65-85 years with urothelial cancer. The CDR3 loop reads CASTRSGHLAKNIQYF. CDR3 DNA: TGTGCCAGTACACGGAGCGGGCATCTAGCCAAAAACATTCAGTACTTC.